Detailed here is one TCR beta chain. Its antigen is currently unknown. Generated by immunoSEQ multiplex PCR, the TCRdb table keeps only in-frame clones and is missing some. Found here are about 130,000 clones, 90% of them singletons; the top ten hold less than 1.1%. These data come from a study of OX40 agonist ivuxolimab in advanced cancers. The CDR3 sequence is 14 residues long. CDR1 and CDR2 from the germline V gene are SGHAT and FQNNGV. J lost 2 bases, V lost 5 bases, and 4 bases had no gene match. The study's findings and limits: The investigators did not determine what antigen specificity the expanded peripheral T cells had.

V gene TRBV11-2 combines with J gene TRBJ2-7; 9 bases map to TRBD2. Here the sequenced sample was CD4+ or CD8+ T cells sorted from blood, taken in a trial of the OX40 agonist ivuxolimab. This TCR was recovered from an adult with an advanced solid tumor such as melanoma, head and neck, liver or kidney cancer. In DNA form, the CDR3 reads TGTGCCAGCAGCCCGACTAGCGGTCCCTACGAGCAGTACTTC. It translates to CASSPTSGPYEQYF.